This T cell receptor (beta chain) was identified in a study of CD8 T cells in Susac syndrome. This CDR3 comprises 14 residues. V was pared by 5 bases and J by 3 bases, with 10 bases between. Reverse transcription of roughly 0.5 to 1 ug RNA was carried out with random hexamers. Coverage of TCR beta CDR3 amplification by immunoSEQ multiplex PCR extended to 54 Vbeta and 13 Jbeta. In TCRdb, the immunoSEQ multiplex PCR reads were re-called with MiXCR into one record per CDR3 protein. The sample consists of approximately 200,000 distinct CDR3 sequences, over 90% of them appearing once. The chain carries TRBV12-3 or TRBV12-4 and TRBJ2-2; tentative D call: TRBD2 (5 bases). The sequenced sample consisted of CD4+ T cells from PBMCs. The source of this sequence is a human donor with multiple sclerosis. The CDR3 here is CASSLRVDTGELFF. In nucleotides, the CDR3 is TGTGCCAGCAGTCTGAGGGTGGACACCGGGGAGCTGTTTTTT.